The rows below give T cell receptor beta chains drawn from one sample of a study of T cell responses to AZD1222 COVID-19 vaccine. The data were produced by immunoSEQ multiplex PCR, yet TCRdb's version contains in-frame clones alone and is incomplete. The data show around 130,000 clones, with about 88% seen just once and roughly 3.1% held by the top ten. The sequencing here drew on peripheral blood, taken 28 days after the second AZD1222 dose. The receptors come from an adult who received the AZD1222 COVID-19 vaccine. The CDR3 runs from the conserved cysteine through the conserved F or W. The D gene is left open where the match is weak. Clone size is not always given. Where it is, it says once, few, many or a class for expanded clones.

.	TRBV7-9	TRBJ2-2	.	CASSLTRGGSGELFF	TGTGCCAGCAGCCTAACGAGGGGGGGCTCCGGGGAGCTGTTTTTT
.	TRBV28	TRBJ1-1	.	CASSFAGGDTEAFF	TGTGCCAGCAGTTTCGCTGGGGGGGACACTGAAGCTTTCTTT
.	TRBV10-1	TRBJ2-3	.	CASSDLTSADTQYF	TGCGCCAGCAGTGACCTGACTTCAGCAGATACGCAGTATTTT
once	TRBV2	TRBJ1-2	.	CASSGLQVPSVYTF	TGTGCCAGCAGTGGGCTACAGGTACCTAGTGTCTACACCTTC
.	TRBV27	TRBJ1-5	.	CASSLSGGGRQPQHF	TGTGCCAGCAGTTTAAGTGGGGGGGGCAGGCAGCCCCAGCATTTT
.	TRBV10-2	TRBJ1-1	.	CASSDLAGFKTEAFF	TGCGCCAGCAGTGATCTGGCAGGGTTTAAAACTGAAGCTTTCTTT
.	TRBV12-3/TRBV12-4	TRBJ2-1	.	CASSLIGVREQFF	TGTGCCAGCAGTTTAATTGGCGTGCGTGAGCAGTTCTTC
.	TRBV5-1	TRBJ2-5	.	CASSSSRGETQYF	TGCGCCAGCAGCTCCTCGAGGGGTGAGACCCAGTACTTC
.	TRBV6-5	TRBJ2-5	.	CASSYSDGTPETQYF	TGTGCCAGCAGTTACTCGGACGGGACTCCAGAGACCCAGTACTTC
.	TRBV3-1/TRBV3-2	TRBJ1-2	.	CASTHGGNYGYTF	TGTGCCAGCACCCACGGGGGGAACTATGGCTACACCTTC
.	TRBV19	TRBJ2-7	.	CASSFGGSDEQYF	TGTGCCAGTAGTTTCGGGGGTTCGGACGAGCAGTACTTC
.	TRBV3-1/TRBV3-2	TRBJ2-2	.	CASSLGRSGELFF	TGTGCCAGCAGCCTGGGGCGGTCCGGGGAGCTGTTTTTT
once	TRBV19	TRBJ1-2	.	CASSTAYGYTF	TGTGCCAGTAGTACAGCCTATGGCTACACCTTC
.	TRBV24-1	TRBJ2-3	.	CATSEGRRGSTDTQYF	TGTGCCACCAGTGAGGGCAGAAGGGGGAGCACAGATACGCAGTATTTT
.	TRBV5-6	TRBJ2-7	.	CASSLAGSPYEQYF	TGTGCCAGCAGCTTGGCAGGGTCCCCCTACGAGCAGTACTTC
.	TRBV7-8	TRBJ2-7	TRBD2	CASSLDASGVYEQYF	TGTGCCAGCAGCTTAGACGCTAGCGGGGTTTACGAGCAGTACTTC
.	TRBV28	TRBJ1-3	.	CASSLSGKLISGNTIYF	TGTGCCAGCAGTTTATCTGGGAAGCTCATCTCTGGAAACACCATATATTTT
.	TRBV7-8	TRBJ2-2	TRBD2	CASSHLRGDGTGELFF	TGTGCCAGCAGCCACTTACGGGGGGACGGCACCGGGGAGCTGTTTTTT
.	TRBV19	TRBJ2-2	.	CASSIRTYTGELFF	TGTGCCAGTAGTATAAGGACTTACACCGGGGAGCTGTTTTTT
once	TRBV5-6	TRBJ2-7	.	CASSLERRVEYF	TGTGCCAGCAGCTTGGAACGGCGGGTAGAGTACTTC
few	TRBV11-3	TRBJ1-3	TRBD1	CASSRGQGNTIYF	TGTGCCAGCAGCAGGGGGCAAGGAAACACCATATATTTT
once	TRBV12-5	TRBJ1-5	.	CASGLVLSLGGGNQPQHF	TGTGCTAGTGGTTTGGTACTTTCTTTGGGGGGCGGCAATCAGCCCCAGCATTTT
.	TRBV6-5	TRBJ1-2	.	CASSFTAANYGYTF	TGTGCCAGCAGTTTTACAGCTGCTAACTATGGCTACACCTTC
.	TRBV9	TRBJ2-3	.	CASRGLTDTQYF	TGTGCCAGCAGGGGGCTGACAGATACGCAGTATTTT
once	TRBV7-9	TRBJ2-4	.	CASSLPGNAKNIQYF	TGTGCCAGCAGCTTACCAGGGAATGCCAAAAACATTCAGTACTTC
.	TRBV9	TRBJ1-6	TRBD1	CASSVGTGLNSPLHF	TGTGCCAGCAGCGTAGGGACAGGACTTAATTCACCCCTCCACTTT
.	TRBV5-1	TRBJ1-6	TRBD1	CASSFGQGNNSPLHF	TGCGCCAGCAGCTTTGGACAGGGAAATAATTCACCCCTCCACTTT
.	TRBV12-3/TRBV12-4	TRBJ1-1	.	CASSRTRGGEAFF	TGTGCCAGCAGCCGGACAAGGGGTGGTGAAGCTTTCTTT
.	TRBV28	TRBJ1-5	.	CASSWPGNQPQHF	TGTGCCAGCAGTTGGCCTGGGAATCAGCCCCAGCATTTT
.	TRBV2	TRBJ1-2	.	CASLQGTKGYTF	TGTGCCAGCCTCCAGGGGACGAAAGGCTACACCTTC
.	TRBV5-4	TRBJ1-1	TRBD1	CASSSGTGATEAFF	TGTGCCAGCAGCTCCGGGACAGGGGCCACTGAAGCTTTCTTT
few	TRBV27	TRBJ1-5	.	CASRADRNQPQHF	TGTGCCAGCAGGGCGGACCGGAATCAGCCCCAGCATTTT
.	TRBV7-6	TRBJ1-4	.	CASSPGLVEKLFF	TGTGCCAGCAGCCCAGGGCTTGTTGAAAAACTGTTTTTT
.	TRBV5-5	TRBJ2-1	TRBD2	CASSTSSGGAGNEQFF	TGTGCCAGCAGCACCTCTAGCGGGGGGGCTGGAAATGAGCAGTTCTTC
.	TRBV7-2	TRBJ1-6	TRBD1	CASSTRQGNNSPLHF	TGTGCCAGCAGCACTCGACAGGGGAATAATTCACCCCTCCACTTT
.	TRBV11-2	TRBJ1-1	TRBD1	CASSSQGAHTEAFF	TGTGCCAGCAGCTCACAGGGGGCGCACACTGAAGCTTTCTTT
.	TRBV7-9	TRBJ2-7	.	CASSPRSSSTYEQYF	TGTGCCAGCAGCCCGAGGTCCTCGAGCACCTACGAGCAGTACTTC